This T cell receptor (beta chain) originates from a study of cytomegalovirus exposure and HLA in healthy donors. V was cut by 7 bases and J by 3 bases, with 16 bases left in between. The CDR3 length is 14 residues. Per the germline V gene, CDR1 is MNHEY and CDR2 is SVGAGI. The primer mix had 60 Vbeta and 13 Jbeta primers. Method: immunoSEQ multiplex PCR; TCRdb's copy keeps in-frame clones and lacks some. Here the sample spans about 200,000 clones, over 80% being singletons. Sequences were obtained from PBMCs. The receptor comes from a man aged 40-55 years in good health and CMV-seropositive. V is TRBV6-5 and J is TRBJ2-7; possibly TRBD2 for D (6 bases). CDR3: CASKLERGGYEQYF. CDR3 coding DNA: TGTGCCAGCAAGTTAGAAAGGGGAGGCTACGAGCAGTACTTC.